The sample holds a few counts of the clone carrying this T cell receptor beta chain. These data belong to a study of shared T cell receptors in the human thymus. Only in-frame clones appear in the TCRdb table, and some are missing; sequencing was by immunoSEQ multiplex PCR. The profile shows approximately 580,000 clones, around three quarters of them singletons. Losses at the gene ends were 4 bases for V and 7 bases for J; bases not matched to a gene: 7. Germline CDR1 SGHDT, CDR2 YYEEEE. The CDR3 loop spans 13 amino acids. The sample also formed part of further work on human thymus T cells.

V usage is TRBV5-6 and J usage is TRBJ1-2; 7 nucleotides line up with TRBD1. The sample comprised thymocytes. This TCR came from a boy less than two years old with a congenital heart defect. The CDR3 DNA reads TGTGCCAGCAGCAAAACAGGGGAAGGTGGCTACACCTTC. This gives the protein CASSKTGEGGYTF.